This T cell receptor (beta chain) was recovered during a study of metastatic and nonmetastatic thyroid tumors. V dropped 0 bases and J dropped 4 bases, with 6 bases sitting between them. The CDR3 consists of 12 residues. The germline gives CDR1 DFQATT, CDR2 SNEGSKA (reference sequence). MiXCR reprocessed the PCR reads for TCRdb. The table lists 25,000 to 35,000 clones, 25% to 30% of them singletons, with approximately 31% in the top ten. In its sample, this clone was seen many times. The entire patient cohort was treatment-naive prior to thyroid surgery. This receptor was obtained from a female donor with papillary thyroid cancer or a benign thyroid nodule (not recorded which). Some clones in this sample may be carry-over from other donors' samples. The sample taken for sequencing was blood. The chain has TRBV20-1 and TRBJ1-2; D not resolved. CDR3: CSARETVYGYTF. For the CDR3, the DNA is TGCAGTGCTAGAGAAACAGTCTATGGCTACACCTTC.